The 32 T cell receptor beta chains reported below all come from one sample, sequenced in a study of blood T cell repertoires in COVID-19. Produced via immunoSEQ multiplex PCR; TCRdb's table is partial and in-frame only. The table includes about 380,000 clones, approximately 90% detected once. Sequencing used PBMCs or T cells enriched from blood (not recorded which). Source of these receptors: a woman under 30 who had recovered from COVID-19.

The chain links TRBV5-5 to TRBJ1-6, with TRBD1 matching over 8 bases. This CDR3 has 15 amino acids. J lost 10 bases, V lost 4 bases, and 10 bases had no gene match. Germline V gives CDR1 SGHKS, CDR2 YYEKEE (reference sequence). CDR3 in DNA: TGTGCCAGCAGCACCGGACAGGGCTTACGGTCACCCCTCCACTTT. Translation: CASSTGQGLRSPLHF.

This clone has a single count. This sequence joins TRBV18 and TRBJ1-2; D remains ambiguous. Trimming cost V 3 bases and J 2 bases, with 22 bases left between them. Germline values: CDR1 KGHSH, CDR2 LQKENI. This CDR3 has 18 amino acids. CDR3 sequence reads: CASSPRPRTDTWNYGYTF. In nucleotides, the CDR3 is TGTGCCAGCTCACCTCGACCACGCACAGACACATGGAACTATGGCTACACCTTC.

This chain joins TRBV6-5 and TRBJ2-2; 8 nucleotides align to TRBD2. Unmatched junction bases numbered 7, after V lost 5 bases and J lost 5 bases. This CDR3 is built from 15 residues. Germline-derived CDR1 and CDR2 are MNHEY and SVGAGI. This CDR3 is CASSTPGLETGELFF. CDR3 coding DNA: TGTGCCAGCAGTACGCCGGGACTAGAAACCGGGGAGCTGTTTTTT.

The genes are TRBV6-2 or TRBV6-3 and TRBJ2-1, with TRBD2 as a possible D gene (7 bases). Germline V gene lookup returns CDR1 MNHEY and CDR2 SVGEGT. The CDR3 spans 15 residues. Trimming cost V 2 bases and J 8 bases, with 16 bases left between them. The CDR3 region is CASSYVGGAGDEQFF. CDR3 nucleotide sequence: TGTGCCAGCAGTTACGTGGGGGGGGCCGGCGATGAGCAGTTCTTC.

J is TRBJ1-2 and V is TRBV10-3, with D unresolved. V lost 10 bases, J lost 1 base, and 13 bases lay in between. Germline V gives CDR1 ENHRY, CDR2 SYGVKD. CDR3 size: 13 residues. CDR3 in amino acids: CATGPGINYGYTF. CDR3 sequence (DNA): TGTGCCACCGGTCCAGGTATTAACTATGGCTACACCTTC.

DNA for the CDR3: TGTGCCAGCAGCCAATCCGGGACAGGGAATGAAGAAAAAGCTTTCTTT. This sequence encodes CASSQSGTGNEEKAFF. The chain combines TRBV3-1 (or the pseudogene TRBV3-2) with TRBJ1-1, with 9 bases identical to TRBD1. Germline lookup yields CDR1 LGHDT and CDR2 YNNKEL (reference sequence). CDR3 length: 16 amino acids. The junction had 13 bases not matched to a gene; V was cut back by 2 bases and J by 9 bases.

The J gene is TRBJ2-3, the V gene TRBV27, with TRBD2 matching over 12 bases. The germline CDR1 and CDR2 sequences are MNHEY and SMNVEV (reference sequence). V lost 5 bases and J lost 0; bases outside the gene matches: 15. The CDR3 is 20 residues long. CDR3 sequence: CASSLPWGLAGGPSTDTQYF. The CDR3, as DNA: TGTGCCAGCAGTCTCCCCTGGGGCCTAGCGGGGGGGCCGAGCACAGATACGCAGTATTTT.

V is TRBV28 and J is TRBJ2-7, with TRBD1 identical over 11 bases. The germline V gene has CDR1 MDHEN and CDR2 SYDVKM. There are 12 residues in the CDR3. J gave up 6 bases and V 8 bases, and 3 bases lay outside the gene matches. The CDR3 nucleotides are TGTGCCAGCGGACAGGGGGCGTTCGAGCAGTACTTC. Its protein is CASGQGAFEQYF.

This clone is a singleton in its sample. The chain recombines TRBV30 with TRBJ1-2; D not resolved. Looked up from germline, CDR1 is GTSNPN and CDR2 is SVGIG (reference sequence). V was trimmed by 8 bases and J by 8 bases, leaving 18 bases between them. The CDR3 is 12 amino acids. The chain's CDR3 is CASDTPRHGYTF. CDR3 sequence (DNA): TGTGCCAGTGACACGCCCCGGCACGGCTACACCTTC.

The chain links TRBV4-3 to TRBJ1-1; TRBD1 aligns across 8 bases. V trimming: 0 bases; J trimming: 4 bases; junction bases outside the gene matches: 4. The CDR3 consists of 15 residues. Germline V gene sequence: CDR1 LGHNA, CDR2 YSLEER. CDR3 sequence reads: CASSQDRTGSTEAFF. The CDR3 DNA follows: TGCGCCAGCAGCCAAGATAGGACAGGGAGCACTGAAGCTTTCTTT.

V is TRBV11-1 and J is TRBJ2-1, with a weak D call TRBD2 (6 bases). The ends were cut back, 5 bases at V and 5 bases at J, with 13 bases in the middle. This CDR3 has 14 residues. Germline assignment: CDR1 SGHAT and CDR2 FQDESV (reference sequence). This CDR3 is CASSISGTDNEQFF. CDR3 nucleotides: TGTGCCAGCAGCATTAGCGGAACCGACAATGAGCAGTTCTTC. The whole variable domain, remainder taken from reference TRBV11-1 and TRBJ2-1, is EAEVAQSPRYKITEKSQAVAFWCDPISGHATLYWYRQILGQGPELLVQFQDESVVDDSQLPKDRFSAERLKGVDSTLKIQPAELGDSAMYLCASSISGTDNEQFFGPGTRLTVL.

The chain uses TRBV6-1 and TRBJ2-4, with 7 positions matching TRBD2. The length of the CDR3 is 16 residues. CDR1 and CDR2 from the germline V gene are MNHNS and SASEGT. V dropped 1 base and J dropped 1; count of bases not matched to a gene: 4. For the CDR3, the DNA is TGTGCCAGCAGTGAAGGGGGGGAGGGGGCCAAAAACATTCAGTACTTC. It codes for CASSEGGEGAKNIQYF.

This clone was recorded once. The chain combines TRBV5-6 with TRBJ1-6; D is unclear. CDR1 is SGHDT, CDR2 YYEEEE, per germline. Trimming shortened V by 0 bases and J by 10 bases, and 8 bases separated the two germline ends. The CDR3 length is 13 residues. The CDR3 protein is CASSLGTVSPLHF. The CDR3, as DNA: TGTGCCAGCAGCTTGGGTACAGTATCACCCCTCCACTTT.

V usage is TRBV6-2 or TRBV6-3 and J usage is TRBJ2-5; 12 bases fit TRBD2. J was trimmed by 6 bases and V by 4 bases; bases with no gene match: 18. Germline V gene data show CDR1 as MNHEY and CDR2 as SVGEGT. CDR3 size: 19 residues. The CDR3 reads CASSSPLAGGPEVRKTQYF. The DNA of the CDR3 is TGTGCCAGCAGTTCCCCGCTAGCGGGGGGGCCGGAGGTGCGGAAGACCCAGTACTTC.

This rearrangement joins TRBV5-1 to TRBJ2-7; weak D call: TRBD1 (6 bases). V gave up 3 bases and J gave up 4 bases, with 17 bases separating them. The CDR3 spans 15 residues. The germline CDR1 and CDR2 sequences are SGHRS and YFSETQ. CDR3 in DNA: TGCGCCAGCAGCTCGCCGACAGGAGAAGGATACGAGCAGTACTTC. Its translation: CASSSPTGEGYEQYF.

This clone was counted once. The chain carries TRBV19 and TRBJ2-5; 7 bases line up with TRBD1. The germline V gene encodes CDR1 LNHDA and CDR2 SQIVND (reference sequence). The CDR3 totals 17 residues. The ends lost 4 bases at V and 5 bases at J; junction bases unmatched: 16. CDR3 sequence (DNA): TGTGCCAGTAGTAAGGAGACAGGGTCCCTTTTGTGGGAGACCCAGTACTTC. This translates into CASSKETGSLLWETQYF. Looking up the rest from reference TRBV19 and TRBJ2-5 gives the full variable domain: DGGITQSPKYLFRKEGQNVTLSCEQNLNHDAMYWYRQDPGQGLRLIYYSQIVNDFQKGDIAEGYSVSREKKESFPLTVTSAQKNPTAFYLCASSKETGSLLWETQYFGPGTRLLVL.

The V and J genes are TRBV5-4 and TRBJ1-2; D remains unclear. Trimming stripped 0 bases from V and 2 bases from J, with 5 bases between. Germline CDR1 and CDR2: SGHNT and YYREEE (reference sequence). The CDR3 is 13 residues long. CDR3 in DNA: TGTGCCAGCAGCTTGGGCGGAAACTATGGCTACACCTTC. Protein: CASSLGGNYGYTF.

This clone was found a few times. The V gene is TRBV9, the J gene TRBJ1-1; tentatively, D is TRBD1 (6 bases). Trimming pared 0 bases from V and 8 bases from J, leaving 8 bases between. Germline V gene data show CDR1 as SGDLS and CDR2 as YYNGEE. The CDR3 is made up of 12 amino acids. CDR3 sequence (DNA): TGTGCCAGCAGCGTAGGAGGGACAGAAGCTTTCTTT. Its protein is CASSVGGTEAFF. Combining the CDR3 with reference TRBV9 and TRBJ1-1 gives the whole variable domain DSGVTQTPKHLITATGQRVTLRCSPRSGDLSVYWYQQSLDQGLQFLIQYYNGEERAKGNILERFSAQQFPDLHSELNLSSLELGDSALYFCASSVGGTEAFFGQGTRLTVV.

V is TRBV7-9 and J is TRBJ1-2; tentatively, D is TRBD1 (6 bases). Germline loops: CDR1 SEHNR, CDR2 FQNEAQ (reference sequence). Trimming stripped 0 bases from V and 4 bases from J, with 12 bases between. CDR3 length: 15 amino acids. CDR3 amino acids: CASSLAPGQPYGYTF. The CDR3 DNA sequence: TGTGCCAGCAGCTTAGCGCCCGGACAGCCCTATGGCTACACCTTC.

The V call is TRBV7-2, the J call TRBJ2-7, with 8 bases matching TRBD1. Germline values: CDR1 SGHTA, CDR2 FQGNSA. V was clipped by 2 bases and J by 6 bases; unmatched bases: 12. The CDR3 totals 16 residues. The CDR3 DNA reads TGTGCCAGCAGCTTATCCGGGACAGGCCTGCCCCGCGAGCAGTACTTC. Its translation is CASSLSGTGLPREQYF.

This sequence joins TRBV6-2 or TRBV6-3 and TRBJ2-1; TRBD1 agrees at 9 bases. V gave up 6 bases and J gave up 1 base; unmatched junction bases: 4. The V gene's germline CDR1 is MNHEY and CDR2 SVGEGT. CDR3 size: 15 residues. The CDR3 sequence: CASSNRGQSYNEQFF. DNA for the CDR3: TGTGCCAGCAGCAACAGGGGGCAATCCTACAATGAGCAGTTCTTC.

The chain recombines TRBV7-6 with TRBJ2-5; D perhaps matches TRBD2 (7 bases). The CDR3 covers 17 residues. V shed 0 bases and J shed 3 bases, with 17 bases lying between them. Germline V gene sequence: CDR1 SGHVS, CDR2 FNYEAQ. The chain's CDR3 is CASSLAVRGGAKETQYF. The CDR3 nucleotides are TGTGCCAGCAGCTTAGCGGTCCGCGGGGGCGCGAAAGAGACCCAGTACTTC.

This clone has only a few counts. The J gene is TRBJ1-2, the V gene TRBV12-3 or TRBV12-4; 9 nucleotides agree with TRBD1. The J segment lost 14 bases and the V segment lost 5 bases, leaving 6 bases of the junction unmatched. The CDR3 length is 11 residues. In DNA form, the CDR3 reads TGTGCCAGCAGTCAACAGGGGGCGAGTACCTTC. It codes for CASSQQGASTF.

This clone was picked up one time. The genes are TRBV4-1 and TRBJ2-3; 12 bases match TRBD2. This CDR3 contains 15 residues. With V trimmed by 4 bases and J by 4 bases, 3 bases remained unmatched. Germline loops: CDR1 MGHRA, CDR2 YSYEKL. The CDR3 nucleotides are TGCGCCAGCAGCCTACTAGCGGGGGGCGCAGATACGCAGTATTTT. Translation gives CASSLLAGGADTQYF.

The rearrangement joins TRBV4-1 to TRBJ1-3; maybe TRBD1 (5 bases). V shed 0 bases and J shed 4 bases, with 10 bases lying between them. There are 15 residues in the CDR3. Germline V gives CDR1 MGHRA, CDR2 YSYEKL. CDR3 in amino acids: CASSQERGIGNTIYF. Here the CDR3 DNA reads TGCGCCAGCAGCCAAGAAAGGGGAATCGGAAACACCATATATTTT.

This sequence joins TRBV7-9 and TRBJ1-1; no reliable D call. The CDR3 runs 12 residues. Germline CDR1 SEHNR, CDR2 FQNEAQ (reference sequence). The V gene lost 0 bases and the J gene lost 9 bases, with 8 bases spanning the gap. CDR3 coding DNA: TGTGCCAGCAGCTTAGCGAGGGAACAAGCTTTCTTT. It is translated as CASSLAREQAFF.

This clone was seen only once. The J gene is TRBJ1-2, the V gene TRBV2; 7 bases are shared with TRBD1. Germline V gene lookup returns CDR1 SNHLY and CDR2 FYNNEI. The CDR3 is 16 residues long. V lost 4 bases to trimming and J lost 4 bases; unmatched junction nucleotides: 12. The CDR3 loop reads CASSARGARASYGYTF. The CDR3 DNA reads as TGTGCCAGCAGTGCCAGGGGGGCGCGAGCCTCCTATGGCTACACCTTC. Using reference TRBV2 and TRBJ1-2 for the parts outside the CDR3, the full variable domain is EPEVTQTPSHQVTQMGQEVILRCVPISNHLYFYWYRQILGQKVEFLVSFYNNEISEKSEIFDDQFSVERPDGSNFTLKIRSTKLEDSAMYFCASSARGARASYGYTFGSGTRLTVV.

The chain employs TRBV6-5 and TRBJ2-1; 7 nucleotides line up with TRBD1. This CDR3 has 15 amino acids. Per the germline V gene, CDR1 is MNHEY and CDR2 is SVGAGI. The junction had 8 bases not matched to a gene; V was cut back by 6 bases and J by 3 bases. The chain's CDR3 is CASRLDRYLYNEQFF. The CDR3 DNA is TGTGCCAGCAGGTTGGACAGGTACCTCTACAATGAGCAGTTCTTC.

The rearrangement links TRBV27 to TRBJ1-1, with TRBD1 identical over 7 bases. CDR3 length equals 11 residues. CDR1 MNHEY and CDR2 SMNVEV come from the germline V gene (reference sequence). V was pared by 10 bases and J by 6 bases, with 5 bases of the junction left unmatched. The CDR3 DNA sequence: TGTGCCATCATCACAGGGGCTGAAGCTTTCTTT. Translating it yields CAIITGAEAFF.

CDR3 residues: CASSLYQGANNEQFF. The CDR3 DNA reads TGTGCCAGCAGCTTGTACCAGGGGGCGAATAATGAGCAGTTCTTC. V is TRBV5-6 and J is TRBJ2-1; the match to TRBD1 covers 8 bases. The CDR3 length is 15 residues. Germline V gene data show CDR1 as SGHDT and CDR2 as YYEEEE. V lost 1 base and J lost 7; bases outside the gene matches: 7. Drawing the rest from reference TRBV5-6 and TRBJ2-1, the complete variable domain is DAGVTQSPTHLIKTRGQQVTLRCSPKSGHDTVSWYQQALGQGPQFIFQYYEEEERQRGNFPDRFSGHQFPNYSSELNVNALLLGDSALYLCASSLYQGANNEQFFGPGTRLTVL.

The chain carries TRBV7-2 and TRBJ2-1; D uncertain. Trimming removed 0 bases from V and 10 bases from J, with 10 bases in between. Germline values: CDR1 SGHTA, CDR2 FQGNSA. CDR3 size: 13 residues. CDR3 nucleotides: TGTGCCAGCAGCTTAGCTCCGTTGAGGGAGCAGTTCTTC. This encodes CASSLAPLREQFF.

Turning to this clone: Other DNA sequences in this specimen translate into the identical CDR3. The chain recombines TRBV28 with TRBJ1-2, with 11 bases fitting TRBD1. The CDR3 has 15 residues. From germline, CDR1 is MDHEN and CDR2 SYDVKM. The trim removed 5 bases at V and 4 bases at J, leaving 6 bases unmatched. CDR3 sequence reads: CASSPGQGAGYGYTF. The CDR3 bases are TGTGCCAGCAGTCCTGGACAGGGGGCCGGCTATGGCTACACCTTC.